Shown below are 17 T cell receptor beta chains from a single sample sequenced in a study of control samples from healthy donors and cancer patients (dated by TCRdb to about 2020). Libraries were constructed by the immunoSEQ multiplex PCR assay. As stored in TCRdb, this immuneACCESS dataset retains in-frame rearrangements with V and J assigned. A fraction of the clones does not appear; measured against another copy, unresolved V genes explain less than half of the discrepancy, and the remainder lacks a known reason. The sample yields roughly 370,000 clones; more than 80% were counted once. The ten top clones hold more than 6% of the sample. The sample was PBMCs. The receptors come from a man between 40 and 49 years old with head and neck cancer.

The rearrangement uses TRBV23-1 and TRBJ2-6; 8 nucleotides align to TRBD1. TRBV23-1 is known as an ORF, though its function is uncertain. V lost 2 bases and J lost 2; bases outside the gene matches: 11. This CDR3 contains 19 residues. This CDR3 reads CASSQPEHKDRAGANVLTF. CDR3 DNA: TGCGCCAGCAGTCAACCCGAACACAAGGACAGGGCTGGGGCCAACGTCCTGACTTTC.

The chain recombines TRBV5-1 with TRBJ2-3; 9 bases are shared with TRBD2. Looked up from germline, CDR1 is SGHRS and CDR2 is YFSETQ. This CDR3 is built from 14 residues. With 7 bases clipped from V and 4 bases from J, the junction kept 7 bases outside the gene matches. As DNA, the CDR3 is TGCGCCAGCCTTCCGGGACTAGCAGCAGATACGCAGTATTTT. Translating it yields CASLPGLAADTQYF.

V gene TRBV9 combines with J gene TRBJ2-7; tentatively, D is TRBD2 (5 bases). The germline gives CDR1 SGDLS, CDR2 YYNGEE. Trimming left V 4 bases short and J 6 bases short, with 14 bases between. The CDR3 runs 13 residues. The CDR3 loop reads CASSFLQAGEQYF. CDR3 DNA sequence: TGTGCCAGCAGCTTCCTGCAGGCGGGCGAGCAGTACTTC.

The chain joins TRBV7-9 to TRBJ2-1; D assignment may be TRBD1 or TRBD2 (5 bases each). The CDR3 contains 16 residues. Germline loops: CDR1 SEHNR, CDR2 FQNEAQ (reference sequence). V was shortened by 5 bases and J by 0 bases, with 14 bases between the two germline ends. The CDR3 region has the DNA TGTGCCAGCAGCCCGGTGACGGGGCTCTCCTACAATGAGCAGTTCTTC. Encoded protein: CASSPVTGLSYNEQFF.

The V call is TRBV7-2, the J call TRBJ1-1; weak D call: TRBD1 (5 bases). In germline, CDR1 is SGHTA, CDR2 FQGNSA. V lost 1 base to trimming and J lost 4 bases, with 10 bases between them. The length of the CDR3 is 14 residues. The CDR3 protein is CASSLGGGSTEAFF. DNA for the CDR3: TGTGCCAGCAGCTTAGGGGGGGGGAGCACTGAAGCTTTCTTT.

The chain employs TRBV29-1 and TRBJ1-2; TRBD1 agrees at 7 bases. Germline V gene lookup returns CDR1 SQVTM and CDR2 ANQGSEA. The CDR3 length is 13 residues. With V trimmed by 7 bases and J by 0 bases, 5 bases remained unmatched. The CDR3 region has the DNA TGCAGCGCTAAGGGACAGACTAACTATGGCTACACCTTC. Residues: CSAKGQTNYGYTF.

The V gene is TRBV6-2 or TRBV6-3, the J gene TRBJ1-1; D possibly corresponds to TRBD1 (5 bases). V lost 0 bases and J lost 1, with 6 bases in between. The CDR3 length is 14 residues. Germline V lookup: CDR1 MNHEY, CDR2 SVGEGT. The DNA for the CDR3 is TGTGCCAGCAGTTACTCCGGGGGGAACACTGAAGCTTTCTTT. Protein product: CASSYSGGNTEAFF.

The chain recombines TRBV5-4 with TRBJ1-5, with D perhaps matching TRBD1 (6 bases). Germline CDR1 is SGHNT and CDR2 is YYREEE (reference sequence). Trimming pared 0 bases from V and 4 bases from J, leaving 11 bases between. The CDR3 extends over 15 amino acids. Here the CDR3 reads CASSLAPGQNQPQHF. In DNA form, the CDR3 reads TGTGCCAGCAGCTTGGCCCCGGGACAAAATCAGCCCCAGCATTTT.

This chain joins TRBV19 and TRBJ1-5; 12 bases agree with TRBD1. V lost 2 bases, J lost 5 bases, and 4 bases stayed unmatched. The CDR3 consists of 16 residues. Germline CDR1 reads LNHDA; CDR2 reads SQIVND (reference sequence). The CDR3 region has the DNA TGTGCCAGTAGTATACCGGGACAGGGGGCGTATCAGCCCCAGCATTTT. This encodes CASSIPGQGAYQPQHF.

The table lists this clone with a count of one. The CDR3 bases are TGCAGTGGGACTATCACAGATACGCAGTATTTT. Residues: CSGTITDTQYF. V and J are TRBV20-1 and TRBJ2-3; perhaps TRBD2 as D (6 bases). The V gene lost 7 bases and the J gene lost 2 bases, with 7 bases spanning the gap. The CDR3 runs to 11 residues. Germline CDR1 reads DFQATT; CDR2 reads SNEGSKA (reference sequence).

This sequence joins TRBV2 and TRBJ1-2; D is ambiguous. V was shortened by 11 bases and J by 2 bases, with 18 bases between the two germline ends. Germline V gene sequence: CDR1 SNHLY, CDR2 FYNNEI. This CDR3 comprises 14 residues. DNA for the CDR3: TGTGCCCCAAGGACCCGGAGCCTGAACTATGGCTACACCTTC. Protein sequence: CAPRTRSLNYGYTF.

The CDR3 nucleotides are TGTGCCAGTAGTATTGGTAGCGGGAGAGTAGATACGCAGTATTTT. Translation gives CASSIGSGRVDTQYF. The J gene is TRBJ2-3, the V gene TRBV19, with TRBD2 matching over 9 bases. The CDR3 is made up of 15 amino acids. J lost 5 bases, V lost 3 bases, and 6 bases had no gene match. In germline, CDR1 is LNHDA, CDR2 SQIVND (reference sequence). The full variable domain, with the rest looked up from reference TRBV19 and TRBJ2-3, is DGGITQSPKYLFRKEGQNVTLSCEQNLNHDAMYWYRQDPGQGLRLIYYSQIVNDFQKGDIAEGYSVSREKKESFPLTVTSAQKNPTAFYLCASSIGSGRVDTQYFGPGTRLTVL.

The CDR3 sequence: CASSFHGTSGTDTQYF. The DNA for the CDR3 is TGTGCCAGCAGCTTCCATGGGACTAGCGGTACAGATACGCAGTATTTT. The V and J genes are TRBV11-2 and TRBJ2-3; 11 bases are a match to TRBD2. The V and J ends lost 3 bases and 3 bases, in that order; junction bases with no gene match: 5. Germline CDR1 is SGHAT and CDR2 is FQNNGV. The CDR3 is 16 residues long.

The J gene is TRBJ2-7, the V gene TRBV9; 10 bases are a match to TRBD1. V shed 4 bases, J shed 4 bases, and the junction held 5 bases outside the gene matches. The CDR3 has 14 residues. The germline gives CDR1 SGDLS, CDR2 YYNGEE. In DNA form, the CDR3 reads TGTGCCAGCAGCCAGACAGGGGGCGGGTACGAGCAGTACTTC. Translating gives CASSQTGGGYEQYF.

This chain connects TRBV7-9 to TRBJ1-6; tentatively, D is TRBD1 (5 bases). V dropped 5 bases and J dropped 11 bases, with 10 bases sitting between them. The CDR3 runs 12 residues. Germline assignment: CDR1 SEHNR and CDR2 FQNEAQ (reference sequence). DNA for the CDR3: TGTGCCAGCAGCCCCCTGGGGCCACCCCTCCACTTT. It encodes CASSPLGPPLHF.

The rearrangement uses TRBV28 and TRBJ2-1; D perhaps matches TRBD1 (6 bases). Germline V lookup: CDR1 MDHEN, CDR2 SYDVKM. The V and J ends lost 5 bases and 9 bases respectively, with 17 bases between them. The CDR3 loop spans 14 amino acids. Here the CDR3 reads CASSLTKGGTEQFF. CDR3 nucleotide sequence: TGTGCCAGCAGTCTCACTAAAGGGGGAACTGAGCAGTTCTTC.

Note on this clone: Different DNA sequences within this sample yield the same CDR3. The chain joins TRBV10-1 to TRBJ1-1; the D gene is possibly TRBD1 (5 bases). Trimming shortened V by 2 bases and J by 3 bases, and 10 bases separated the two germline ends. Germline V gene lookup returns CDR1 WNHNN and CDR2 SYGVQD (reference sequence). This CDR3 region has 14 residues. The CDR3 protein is CASSESGRDTEAFF. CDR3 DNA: TGCGCCAGCAGTGAGAGTGGCAGGGACACTGAAGCTTTCTTT.